Listed below are T cell receptor beta chains from one sample, sequenced in a study of neurological immune-mediated disorders. MiXCR was run by TCRdb on the 5' RACE reads, yielding one entry per CDR3 protein. This sample carries some 60,000 distinct CDR3 sequences, less than 10% of them seen once, and the ten largest clones take around 13%. Sequencing was performed on PBMCs. The receptors here all came from a man aged 25 to 40 in good health. Each CDR3 is given with its conserved first and last residue. The D gene is left open where the match is weak. Expanded clones are given a class, and other clones once, few, many or no size at all.

v_gene: TRBV15
d_gene: TRBD1
j_gene: TRBJ1-1
abundance: many
CDR3aa: CATSRGGGQLNTEAFF
CDR3nt: TGTGCCACCAGCAGAGGGGGGGGACAGTTGAACACTGAAGCTTTCTTT

v_gene: TRBV3-1
d_gene: .
j_gene: TRBJ1-1
abundance: many
CDR3aa: CASSSRSRENTEAFF
CDR3nt: TGTGCCAGCAGCTCTAGGAGCAGGGAGAACACTGAAGCTTTCTTT

v_gene: TRBV6-1
d_gene: .
j_gene: TRBJ2-1
abundance: once
CDR3aa: CASSEWGLNEQFF
CDR3nt: TGTGCCAGCAGTGAATGGGGGCTCAATGAGCAGTTCTTC

v_gene: TRBV4-2
d_gene: .
j_gene: TRBJ2-2
abundance: many
CDR3aa: CASSDIGTLGTGELFF
CDR3nt: TGTGCCAGCAGCGACATTGGGACCCTCGGCACCGGGGAGCTGTTTTTT

v_gene: TRBV20-1
d_gene: TRBD1
j_gene: TRBJ2-2
abundance: many
CDR3aa: CSARATGGSGELFF
CDR3nt: TGCAGTGCTAGGGCGACAGGGGGGAGCGGGGAGCTGTTTTTT

v_gene: TRBV11-2
d_gene: TRBD2
j_gene: TRBJ2-5
abundance: .
CDR3aa: CASSWGTSGIQETQYF
CDR3nt: TGTGCCAGCAGCTGGGGGACTAGCGGGATACAAGAGACCCAGTACTTC

v_gene: TRBV12-3/TRBV12-4
d_gene: TRBD2
j_gene: TRBJ2-7
abundance: many
CDR3aa: CASSLGLAQELYF
CDR3nt: TGTGCCAGCAGTTTGGGACTAGCCCAGGAACTGTACTTC

v_gene: TRBV4-3
d_gene: .
j_gene: TRBJ2-7
abundance: many
CDR3aa: CASSQDLGQNSYEQYF
CDR3nt: TGCGCCAGCAGCCAAGATCTCGGGCAGAATTCCTACGAGCAGTACTTC

v_gene: TRBV9
d_gene: .
j_gene: TRBJ1-6
abundance: many
CDR3aa: CASSAAYNSPLHF
CDR3nt: TGTGCCAGCAGCGCGGCCTATAATTCACCCCTCCACTTT

v_gene: TRBV11-2
d_gene: TRBD2
j_gene: TRBJ2-4
abundance: many
CDR3aa: CASSSGLAGSSQYF
CDR3nt: TGTGCCAGCAGCTCTGGACTAGCCGGATCCTCTCAGTACTTC

v_gene: TRBV7-3
d_gene: TRBD1
j_gene: TRBJ1-1
abundance: many
CDR3aa: CASSSGTGVGNTEAFF
CDR3nt: TGTGCCAGCAGCTCCGGGACAGGGGTCGGGAACACTGAAGCTTTCTTT

v_gene: TRBV4-2
d_gene: TRBD1
j_gene: TRBJ1-3
abundance: many
CDR3aa: CASSIRTGAFVSGNTIYF
CDR3nt: TGTGCCAGCAGCATCCGGACAGGGGCTTTCGTCTCTGGAAACACCATATATTTT

v_gene: TRBV5-1
d_gene: TRBD2
j_gene: TRBJ2-7
abundance: many
CDR3aa: CASSFPLVAGAPTYEQYF
CDR3nt: TGCGCCAGCAGCTTCCCTTTGGTAGCGGGAGCCCCTACCTACGAGCAGTACTTC

v_gene: TRBV20-1
d_gene: TRBD1
j_gene: TRBJ2-7
abundance: many
CDR3aa: CSAKRQGAYEQYF
CDR3nt: TGCAGTGCCAAAAGACAGGGGGCCTACGAGCAGTACTTC

v_gene: TRBV5-1
d_gene: .
j_gene: TRBJ2-1
abundance: many
CDR3aa: CASSGWSRGTYNEQFF
CDR3nt: TGCGCCAGCAGCGGGTGGAGTAGAGGAACCTACAATGAGCAGTTCTTC

v_gene: TRBV5-8
d_gene: TRBD2
j_gene: TRBJ2-7
abundance: .
CDR3aa: CASSLVAGPYEQYF
CDR3nt: TGTGCCAGCAGCTTAGTAGCGGGGCCTTACGAGCAGTACTTC

v_gene: TRBV20-1
d_gene: TRBD1
j_gene: TRBJ2-2
abundance: many
CDR3aa: CSARGDRDWTGELFF
CDR3nt: TGCAGTGCTAGAGGGGACAGGGATTGGACCGGGGAGCTGTTTTTT

v_gene: TRBV7-8
d_gene: .
j_gene: TRBJ2-5
abundance: many
CDR3aa: CASSHYEEETQYF
CDR3nt: TGTGCCAGCAGCCATTACGAGGAGGAGACCCAGTACTTC

v_gene: TRBV5-1
d_gene: TRBD2
j_gene: TRBJ2-1
abundance: many
CDR3aa: CASSLIGGAYNEQFF
CDR3nt: TGCGCCAGCAGCTTGATCGGGGGGGCCTACAATGAGCAGTTCTTC

v_gene: TRBV25-1
d_gene: .
j_gene: TRBJ2-5
abundance: many
CDR3aa: CASSADRTQYF
CDR3nt: TGTGCCAGCAGTGCGGACAGGACCCAGTACTTC

v_gene: TRBV24-1
d_gene: .
j_gene: TRBJ2-3
abundance: once
CDR3aa: CATSDDSTDTQYF
CDR3nt: TGTGCAACCAGCGACGACAGCACAGATACGCAGTATTTT

v_gene: TRBV6-5
d_gene: .
j_gene: TRBJ2-7
abundance: many
CDR3aa: CASRTTYGEQYF
CDR3nt: TGTGCCAGCAGGACTACTTATGGCGAGCAGTACTTC

v_gene: TRBV18
d_gene: .
j_gene: TRBJ2-2
abundance: many
CDR3aa: CASSPRTSGDTGELFF
CDR3nt: TGTGCCAGCTCACCCAGAACCTCAGGGGACACCGGGGAGCTGTTTTTT

v_gene: TRBV19
d_gene: TRBD2
j_gene: TRBJ2-7
abundance: many
CDR3aa: CASSIDATSMYEQYF
CDR3nt: TGTGCCAGTAGTATAGATGCGACTAGCATGTACGAGCAGTACTTC

v_gene: TRBV5-1
d_gene: TRBD1
j_gene: TRBJ1-1
abundance: many
CDR3aa: CASSRTGEANTEAFF
CDR3nt: TGCGCCAGCTCCCGGACAGGGGAGGCGAACACTGAAGCTTTCTTT

v_gene: TRBV6-2/TRBV6-3
d_gene: .
j_gene: TRBJ2-7
abundance: many
CDR3aa: CAASAGAATYEQYF
CDR3nt: TGTGCCGCCAGCGCGGGGGCAGCCACCTACGAGCAGTACTTC

v_gene: TRBV5-1
d_gene: TRBD2
j_gene: TRBJ2-3
abundance: many
CDR3aa: CASSPRPSGEWEDTQYF
CDR3nt: TGCGCCAGCAGCCCGCGGCCTAGCGGGGAATGGGAGGATACGCAGTATTTT

v_gene: TRBV6-4
d_gene: .
j_gene: TRBJ1-1
abundance: many
CDR3aa: CGGVIGTEAFF
CDR3nt: TGTGGGGGGGTAATAGGCACTGAAGCTTTCTTT

v_gene: TRBV7-2
d_gene: TRBD1
j_gene: TRBJ1-5
abundance: many
CDR3aa: CASSPDRALNQPQHF
CDR3nt: TGTGCCAGCAGCCCGGACAGGGCGCTCAATCAGCCCCAGCATTTT

v_gene: TRBV12-3/TRBV12-4
d_gene: TRBD1
j_gene: TRBJ2-3
abundance: many
CDR3aa: CASRGTAGKVRRSDTQYF
CDR3nt: TGTGCCAGCAGAGGGACAGCCGGCAAGGTTAGGAGATCTGATACGCAGTATTTT

v_gene: TRBV29-1
d_gene: .
j_gene: TRBJ2-2
abundance: many
CDR3aa: CSVERAGRNTGELFF
CDR3nt: TGCAGCGTTGAAAGGGCAGGGAGGAACACCGGGGAGCTGTTTTTT